These 8 T cell receptor beta chains share one sample of origin, sequenced in a study of blood T cell repertoires in COVID-19. Here immunoSEQ multiplex PCR was the method, and the copy in TCRdb shows in-frame clones only, minus some. The sample includes 130,000 to 150,000 clones, approximately 85% seen only once; the top ten take 6.5% to 9.5%. Sequencing was done on a sample of peripheral blood. The receptors were sampled from a woman aged 55-69 years with COVID-19, enrolled during active disease.

This clone was found once. The chain combines TRBV7-2 with TRBJ2-5; D might be TRBD2 (5 bases). Trimming left V 2 bases short and J 9 bases short, with 10 bases between. The germline CDR1 and CDR2 sequences are SGHTA and FQGNSA. This CDR3 has 12 residues. The CDR3 is CASSLPRAAQYF. The DNA for the CDR3 is TGTGCCAGCAGCTTACCAAGAGCGGCCCAGTACTTC.

This chain uses TRBV19 with TRBJ2-1, with 8 bases lining up with TRBD2. There are 16 residues in the CDR3. Losses at the gene ends were 5 bases for V and 3 bases for J; bases not matched to a gene: 9. Looked up from germline, CDR1 is LNHDA and CDR2 is SQIVND (reference sequence). The CDR3 nucleotides read TGTGCCAGTAGTGTACAAGCGGGGGACCTCTACAATGAGCAGTTCTTC. Translating it yields CASSVQAGDLYNEQFF. Combining the CDR3 with reference TRBV19 and TRBJ2-1 gives the whole variable domain DGGITQSPKYLFRKEGQNVTLSCEQNLNHDAMYWYRQDPGQGLRLIYYSQIVNDFQKGDIAEGYSVSREKKESFPLTVTSAQKNPTAFYLCASSVQAGDLYNEQFFGPGTRLTVL.

J is TRBJ1-3 and V is TRBV5-8; 10 bases are a match to TRBD1. The CDR3 totals 14 residues. Germline CDR1 reads SGHTS; CDR2 reads YDEGEE. With V trimmed by 3 bases and J by 4 bases, 1 base remained unmatched. The CDR3: CASSWDRGGNTIYF. In DNA form, the CDR3 reads TGTGCCAGCAGCTGGGACAGGGGAGGAAACACCATATATTTT.

This sequence joins TRBV6-5 and TRBJ1-3, with D maybe TRBD1 (6 bases). This CDR3 spans 14 amino acids. CDR1 and CDR2 (germline): MNHEY, SVGAGI. V lost 10 bases and J 0 bases, leaving 13 bases between the germline ends. Here the CDR3 DNA reads TGTGCCACATACTACAGGGACTCTGGAAACACCATATATTTT. Residues: CATYYRDSGNTIYF.

This chain links TRBV19 with TRBJ2-1, with a possible D match to TRBD2 (6 bases). The CDR3 extends over 15 amino acids. The V end lost 5 bases, the J end lost 3 bases, and 14 bases lay between the germline ends. CDR1 LNHDA and CDR2 SQIVND come from the germline V gene (reference sequence). The CDR3 spells CASSWGLTGYNEQFF. CDR3 DNA: TGTGCCAGTAGTTGGGGACTGACGGGCTACAATGAGCAGTTCTTC. Full variable domain (remainder filled in from reference TRBV19 and TRBJ2-1): DGGITQSPKYLFRKEGQNVTLSCEQNLNHDAMYWYRQDPGQGLRLIYYSQIVNDFQKGDIAEGYSVSREKKESFPLTVTSAQKNPTAFYLCASSWGLTGYNEQFFGPGTRLTVL.

The chain is built from TRBV12-3 or TRBV12-4 and TRBJ2-1; D unresolved. V gave up 3 bases and J gave up 4 bases, with 4 bases separating them. There are 12 residues in the CDR3. CDR3 nucleotides: TGTGCCAGCAGTTTCCGGTACAATGAGCAGTTCTTC. Its translation: CASSFRYNEQFF.

The rearrangement joins TRBV12-3 or TRBV12-4 to TRBJ2-7, with D maybe TRBD1 (5 bases). V lost 8 bases and J 4 bases, leaving 15 bases between the germline ends. The CDR3 spans 13 residues. CDR3 sequence: CASQQDDRYEQYF. The CDR3, as DNA: TGTGCCAGCCAACAGGACGATAGATACGAGCAGTACTTC.

V and J are TRBV5-8 and TRBJ1-5; 7 bases match TRBD1. This CDR3 has 15 residues. In germline, CDR1 is SGHTS, CDR2 YDEGEE. With V trimmed by 0 bases and J by 2 bases, 2 bases remained unmatched. CDR3 sequence: CASSLGQGGNQPQHF. The CDR3 DNA follows: TGTGCCAGCAGCTTGGGACAGGGAGGCAATCAGCCCCAGCATTTT.